A single sample is the source of the 16 T cell receptor beta chains below, sequenced in a study of T cells in Graves' hyperthyroidism and ophthalmopathy. The source material, RNA transcripts, was used to amplify TCR beta CDR3 regions. A first-round RT-PCR of the TCR CDR3 used the HTBI primer set. TCRdb reprocessed the multiplex PCR reads via MiXCR and lists one record per CDR3 protein. The sample holds around 500,000 distinct CDR3 sequences, about 15% seen once. Sequencing input: blood. The receptors were gathered from a woman aged 25 to 39 with Graves' ophthalmopathy.

Points on this clonotype: Being one base from a much bigger clone, this may be a read error. The genes are TRBV27 and TRBJ1-2; unclear D gene. The CDR3 loop spans 15 amino acids. CDR1 is MNHEY and CDR2 is SMNVEV in the germline V gene (reference sequence). V lost 4 bases and J lost 2, with 14 bases in between. Here the CDR3 DNA reads TGTGCCAGCAGTTCCCGCAGCGCTGGGAACTATGGCTACACCTTC. Its translation: CASSSRSAGNYGYTF.

The gene calls are TRBV7-9 and TRBJ1-2; maybe TRBD1 (6 bases). Trimming took 3 bases from V and 6 from J, leaving 8 bases between them. Germline V gene sequence: CDR1 SEHNR, CDR2 FQNEAQ (reference sequence). This CDR3 contains 12 residues. CDR3 region: CASSFRDNGYTF. The CDR3 DNA follows: TGTGCCAGCAGCTTCCGGGACAATGGCTACACCTTC.

This chain links TRBV28 with TRBJ1-2; maybe TRBD1 (6 bases). The CDR3 length is 14 residues. V gave up 6 bases and J gave up 6 bases, with 17 bases separating them. Per germline, CDR1 MDHEN and CDR2 SYDVKM. CDR3: CASRTRGALNGYTF. The CDR3, as DNA: TGTGCCAGCAGAACCAGGGGCGCATTAAATGGCTACACCTTC.

Written as DNA, the CDR3 is TGTGCCAGCAGCTTGAGTGCCAGGCAAGAGACCCAGTACTTC. Its translation: CASSLSARQETQYF. This chain joins TRBV5-4 and TRBJ2-5; D is uncertain. The CDR3 runs 14 residues. Germline V gene data show CDR1 as SGHNT and CDR2 as YYREEE (reference sequence). Trimming left V 1 base short and J 2 bases short, with 9 bases between.

This chain uses TRBV28 with TRBJ1-2; D might be TRBD1 (5 bases). CDR3 length equals 15 residues. V lost 7 bases and J 8 bases, leaving 23 bases between the germline ends. CDR1 is MDHEN, CDR2 SYDVKM, per germline. CDR3 loop: CASTFPLREGRGYTF. DNA of the CDR3: TGTGCCAGCACCTTCCCACTTAGAGAGGGACGAGGCTACACCTTC.

This clonotype was counted many times. This chain links TRBV3-1 with TRBJ2-1, with D hard to call. The CDR3 runs 14 residues. Germline CDR1 is LGHDT and CDR2 is YNNKEL (reference sequence). V lost 1 base to trimming and J lost 5 bases, with 9 bases between them. CDR3 protein: CASSQAGYDNEQFF. In nucleotides, the CDR3 is TGTGCCAGCAGCCAAGCCGGGTACGACAATGAGCAGTTCTTC.

This chain uses TRBV15 with TRBJ2-3; D is undetermined. Germline V lookup: CDR1 LNHNV, CDR2 YYDKDF (reference sequence). The CDR3 covers 13 residues. V was pared by 0 bases and J by 3 bases, with 4 bases between. The CDR3 here is CATSREGTDTQYF. For the CDR3, the DNA is TGTGCCACCAGCAGAGAGGGAACAGATACGCAGTATTTT.

This clonotype was detected only a few times. The rearrangement links TRBV7-9 to TRBJ1-2, with D perhaps matching TRBD1 (5 bases). The CDR3 has 13 amino acids. Trimming removed 5 bases at V and 7 bases at J, with 14 bases between. From germline, CDR1 is SEHNR and CDR2 FQNEAQ (reference sequence). The CDR3 bases are TGTGCCAGCAGCCCCGGGACCGGGCGTGGCTACACCTTC. It encodes CASSPGTGRGYTF.

This clonotype appeared many times. The chain uses TRBV2 and TRBJ2-2; tentatively, D is TRBD1 (6 bases). The V end lost 7 bases, the J end lost 2 bases, and 11 bases lay between the germline ends. From germline, CDR1 is SNHLY and CDR2 FYNNEI. The CDR3 covers 14 residues. DNA of the CDR3: TGTGCCAGCAAAGAACAGGGCAACACCGGGGAGCTGTTTTTT. Residues: CASKEQGNTGELFF.

This chain uses TRBV7-9 with TRBJ2-2, with D possibly being TRBD2 (6 bases). Trimming pared 5 bases from V and 6 bases from J, leaving 22 bases between. Germline V gene data show CDR1 as SEHNR and CDR2 as FQNEAQ (reference sequence). The CDR3 spans 17 residues. In DNA form, the CDR3 reads TGTGCCAGCAGCCCCCCTTGGGGGGACCCCCAGGCCGGGGAGCTGTTTTTT. It translates to CASSPPWGDPQAGELFF.

This clonotype was found a few times. The chain joins TRBV20-1 to TRBJ1-2; TRBD1 might be the D (5 bases). This CDR3 is 13 amino acids long. Germline values: CDR1 DFQATT, CDR2 SNEGSKA (reference sequence). Trimming took off 3 bases at V and 4 bases at J, with 12 bases between the two ends. CDR3 amino acids: CSASGGDAYGYTF. For the CDR3, the DNA is TGCAGTGCTAGCGGGGGAGATGCCTATGGCTACACCTTC.

This clonotype was observed a few times. J is TRBJ2-1 and V is TRBV10-3; TRBD1 might be the D (5 bases). The CDR3 contains 13 residues. Germline V CDR1 and CDR2: ENHRY, SYGVKD. Trimming cost V 10 bases and J 1 base, with 11 bases left between them. The CDR3 DNA is TGTGCCACTACCAGGGTTTCCTACAATGAGCAGTTCTTC. As protein: CATTRVSYNEQFF.

The V call is TRBV29-1, the J call TRBJ2-6; tentative D call: TRBD1 (5 bases). CDR1 is SQVTM and CDR2 is ANQGSEA in the germline V gene. The length of the CDR3 is 15 residues. V lost 6 bases to trimming and J lost 0 bases, with 12 bases between them. CDR3 in amino acids: CSVETDASGANVLTF. CDR3 coding DNA: TGCAGCGTCGAGACAGACGCCTCTGGGGCCAACGTCCTGACTTTC.

Ten or more counts support this clonotype. The chain couples TRBV2 to TRBJ2-7; D might be TRBD1 or TRBD2, each matching 6 bases. Germline V gene sequence: CDR1 SNHLY, CDR2 FYNNEI. The V and J ends lost 3 bases and 6 bases respectively, with 15 bases between them. CDR3 length equals 14 residues. The CDR3 DNA follows: TGTGCCAGCAGTGAGGGGGCTAGCGCCGGCGAGCAGTACTTC. It specifies CASSEGASAGEQYF. Full variable domain (outside the CDR3, taken from reference TRBV2 and TRBJ2-7): EPEVTQTPSHQVTQMGQEVILRCVPISNHLYFYWYRQILGQKVEFLVSFYNNEISEKSEIFDDQFSVERPDGSNFTLKIRSTKLEDSAMYFCASSEGASAGEQYFGPGTRLTVT.

V is TRBV10-3 and J is TRBJ2-7, with TRBD2 matching 7 bases. The V gene's germline CDR1 is ENHRY and CDR2 SYGVKD. The junction had 1 base not matched to a gene; V was cut back by 11 bases and J by 0 bases. This CDR3 is built from 11 residues. In nucleotides, the CDR3 is TGTGCCGGGGGGGGCTCCTACGAGCAGTACTTC. It encodes CAGGGSYEQYF.

This clonotype was picked up a small number of times. This chain joins TRBV28 and TRBJ2-3, with D possibly matching TRBD2 (7 bases). CDR1 MDHEN and CDR2 SYDVKM come from the germline V gene. V was shortened by 11 bases and J by 4 bases, with 19 bases between the two germline ends. There are 14 residues in the CDR3. In nucleotides, the CDR3 is TGTGCCGCGGGGAGGGGAGGGGGTTCAGATACGCAGTATTTT. Amino acids: CAAGRGGGSDTQYF.